The entry below describes one T cell receptor beta chain. This clone's antigen is unknown. No quality values exist for individual bases; no much larger clone is one base distant. The 39 donors, aged about 6 to 100 years, were systemically healthy Caucasian individuals from Russia. Around 10 milliliters of peripheral blood were collected from each donor into EDTA-treated Vacutainer tubes. Ficoll-Paque density-gradient centrifugation was used to isolate PBMCs, with at least 6 million per sample. Trizol reagent was used to extract total RNA from PBMCs, with at least 5 micrograms per sample. Naive CD45RAhigh/CD27high T cell percentages were measured by flow cytometry on a PBMC aliquot from every donor. This sample stems from a study of blood T cells in healthy people across ages (dated by TCRdb to 2014 to 2015). Regarding the complete study: In model experiments, roughly one uniquely barcoded TCR beta cDNA molecule per two T cells was captured by template switching. To track age-related changes in TCR beta repertoire diversity, the study relied on deep sequencing normalized with unique cDNA molecular identifiers. The donors were split into four age groups: young (average about 15 years), middle-aged (39), aged (over 55) and long-lived (approximately 80). To avoid experimental bias, donors of different ages were spread randomly across the sequencing lanes. Two additional independent replicas of 1 million unique cDNA reads from the same blood draw were analyzed for two donors (one aged 18 to 30 and one aged 80 or older).

Preparation of the library involved 5' RACE. Sequencing instrument: Illumina HiSeq 2500. The second PCR ran for about 6 to 11 cycles and used a J-beta primer mix along with a sample-barcoded 5' primer. A unique molecular identifier was introduced onto each TCR beta cDNA molecule by a template-switch 5' adaptor carrying 12 random nucleotides. At least 3 million CDR3-containing paired-end reads were obtained from each sample. The Mint cDNA synthesis kit, primed by a TRBC-specific oligonucleotide, was used to synthesize first-strand cDNA from all RNA. Following uracil-DNA glycosylase treatment, a first 18-cycle PCR with universal primers M1SS and BC2_uni_R was performed on all cDNA. The original methods were these. For normalization, 1 million high-quality reads were randomly selected from each sample, with every read carrying a distinct molecular identifier. Instead of being binned into consensus sequences, reads with shared molecular identifiers were discarded. MiTCR, with a Q25 quality threshold and the strictest error-elimination algorithm, was used for CDR3 identification, clonotype clustering and error correction. A nonparametric unseen species model with Euler transformation was used to estimate lower-bound total TCR beta diversity. In TCRdb, the public reads were trimmed at Q25 with fastp and aligned with MiXCR, with productive beta chains retained. Each entry merges the rows of one CDR3 protein and shows their most common DNA and genes. These V and J calls are TCRdb output, not the study's own analysis. Present in this sample are approximately 690,000 distinct CDR3 sequences, over 40% of which were seen just once. The ten largest make up roughly 30% of the sample.

Beyond this particular receptor, the publication reports: Bulk unsorted PBMC profiling prevented conclusive comparison of naive and antigen-experienced compartments. Estimates of total diversity based on one million sequenced T cells were regarded as lower bounds and as underestimates. As age increased, observed TCR beta diversity per million T cells dropped in a roughly linear way, and a significant reduction was already evident by age about 40. The CMV infection status of donors was not known, potentially confounding age-related changes in expanded clonotypes. Compared with the aged group, the long-lived group had more naive CD4+ T cells, fewer expanded clones and increased TCR diversity, suggesting age selection. Observed TCR beta diversity correlated strongly with the percentage of naive T cells measured by flow cytometry.

V ends up 3 bases short and J 0 bases short, with an unmatched junction base count of 3. Its CDR3 holds 15 amino acids, cysteine through phenylalanine. The retained sequence is limited to the CDR3, 45 bases, with the frame set at the first base. CDR1 and CDR2 were assigned from the germline V gene (reference sequence) as GTSNPN and SVGIG. Sequencing was done on a sample of blood. Recombination linked TRBV30 to TRBJ2-7; 12 of the junction bases match TRBD2. This receptor was identified in an elderly man in good health. Here is the DNA: TGTGCCTGGAGCTTACTAGCGGGGGGCTCCTACGAGCAGTACTTC. It codes for CAWSLLAGGSYEQYF. The CDR3 plus the reference TRBV30 and TRBJ2-7 genes for the other parts give the full variable domain: SQTIHQWPATLVQPVGSPLSLECTVEGTSNPNLYWYRQAAGRGLQLLFYSVGIGQISSEVPQNLSASRPQDRQFILSSKKLLLSDSGFYLCAWSLLAGGSYEQYFGPGTRLTVT.